This T cell receptor beta chain was identified during a study of blood T cell repertoires in COVID-19. Turning to the study itself: Acute and convalescent COVID-19 samples came from the United States, Italy and Spain. Sample material is recorded as cDNA or gDNA derived from T cells, B-cell-depleted T cells, or PBMCs.

Authors' processing steps: Reference gene primer amplification gave estimated nucleated cell counts. Sequencing used immunoSEQ multiplex PCR; TCRdb keeps in-frame clones, though not all of them. The DNA gave D and trimming, while V, J and clone size come from that table. This sample has about 210,000 clones, with roughly 86% found just once. This clone was counted once. The CDR3 length is 11 residues. Trimming pared 5 bases from V and 6 bases from J, leaving 9 bases between. Germline-derived CDR1 and CDR2 are SGHRS and YFSETQ. Sequenced material: peripheral blood. The source of this sequence is a woman aged 40 to 50 with acute or convalescent COVID-19. The chain uses TRBV5-1 and TRBJ2-7; unclear D gene. In DNA form, the CDR3 reads TGCGCCAGCAGTGACGAGGCCGAGCAGTACTTC. It is translated as CASSDEAEQYF.